A single sample gave rise to the 17 T cell receptor beta chains below, sequenced in a study of blood T cells in healthy people across ages. Primers used in a second PCR of roughly 7 to 12 cycles were a sample-barcoded 5' primer and a J-beta primer mix. TCRdb reprocessed the 5' RACE reads with MiXCR, giving one entry per CDR3 protein. Counted here are about 730,000 distinct CDR3 sequences, about 40% occurring once; the ten biggest clones make up roughly 19%. Sequencing was done on a sample of blood. These receptors were collected from a woman aged 55-69 years in good health.

The chain links TRBV20-1 to TRBJ2-7; 15 bases map to TRBD2. The CDR3 extends over 18 amino acids. Germline assignment: CDR1 DFQATT and CDR2 SNEGSKA (reference sequence). With V trimmed by 0 bases and J by 5 bases, 11 bases remained unmatched. The CDR3 loop is CSARDPTRTSGRVDEQYF. DNA for the CDR3: TGCAGTGCTAGAGACCCAACCAGGACTAGCGGGAGGGTCGACGAGCAGTACTTC.

The chain joins TRBV6-5 to TRBJ2-3; no definite D call. Trimming took 6 bases from V and 0 from J, leaving 10 bases between them. Germline V lookup: CDR1 MNHEY, CDR2 SVGAGI. The CDR3 extends over 14 amino acids. CDR3 in amino acids: CASRIETSTDTQYF. DNA for the CDR3: TGTGCCAGCAGGATCGAGACCAGCACAGATACGCAGTATTTT.

Only a few counts were recorded for this clonotype. The rearrangement uses TRBV20-1 and TRBJ1-2, with D unresolved. V gave up 3 bases and J gave up 8 bases, with 10 bases separating them. The germline V gene has CDR1 DFQATT and CDR2 SNEGSKA (reference sequence). The CDR3 has 11 residues. CDR3 region: CSASHPGGYTF. CDR3 bases: TGCAGTGCTAGTCACCCTGGGGGCTACACCTTC.

The chain links TRBV2 to TRBJ2-3, with 13 bases that match TRBD2. Germline V CDR1 and CDR2: SNHLY, FYNNEI. V lost 8 bases to trimming and J lost 4 bases; unmatched junction nucleotides: 9. The CDR3 runs 16 residues. The CDR3 region is CASPLLAGGQADTQYF. The DNA for the CDR3 is TGTGCCAGCCCTCTACTAGCGGGAGGGCAGGCAGATACGCAGTATTTT. The variable domain in full, completed from reference TRBV2 and TRBJ2-3, reads EPEVTQTPSHQVTQMGQEVILRCVPISNHLYFYWYRQILGQKVEFLVSFYNNEISEKSEIFDDQFSVERPDGSNFTLKIRSTKLEDSAMYFCASPLLAGGQADTQYFGPGTRLTVL.

This clonotype was counted ten times or more. The V and J genes are TRBV4-3 and TRBJ2-4; 7 nucleotides match TRBD2. After removal of 0 bases from V and 5 bases from J, the junction contained 10 bases not matched to a gene. This CDR3 comprises 17 residues. The germline gives CDR1 LGHNA, CDR2 YSLEER. In nucleotides, the CDR3 is TGCGCCAGCAGCCAAGATACCCCGGGAGGCCACCAAAACATTCAGTACTTC. Its protein is CASSQDTPGGHQNIQYF.

This chain joins TRBV6-6 and TRBJ2-3, with 8 positions matching TRBD1. This CDR3 comprises 16 residues. The germline CDR1 and CDR2 sequences are MNHNY and SVGAGI (reference sequence). The V and J ends lost 4 bases and 2 bases, in that order; junction bases with no gene match: 8. The CDR3 is CASSSGGGIHTDTQYF. CDR3 in DNA: TGTGCCAGCAGTTCAGGGGGCGGAATCCACACAGATACGCAGTATTTT.

The chain combines TRBV2 with TRBJ2-1; D uncertain. This CDR3 is built from 13 residues. CDR1 is SNHLY and CDR2 is FYNNEI in the germline V gene. The V end lost 2 bases, the J end lost 8 bases, and 10 bases lay between the germline ends. CDR3 sequence (DNA): TGTGCCAGCAGTGAAAGTAGCTCATATGAGCAGTTCTTC. Translating it yields CASSESSSYEQFF.

This clonotype was observed a handful of times. This rearrangement joins TRBV3-1 to TRBJ2-3, with D perhaps matching TRBD2 (6 bases). CDR3 size: 14 residues. Deletions cut 1 base from V and 6 bases from J, with 11 bases between. The germline CDR1 and CDR2 sequences are LGHDT and YNNKEL (reference sequence). CDR3 nucleotides: TGTGCCAGCAGCCAAGCGGTAGCGGCGGATACGCAGTATTTT. This codes for CASSQAVAADTQYF.

The chain combines TRBV5-1 with TRBJ2-7; D is ambiguous. Trimming removed 4 bases at V and 7 bases at J, with 18 bases between. CDR1 SGHRS and CDR2 YFSETQ come from the germline V gene. This CDR3 has 14 residues. The CDR3 loop reads CASSVFDAGNEQYF. The DNA for the CDR3 is TGCGCCAGCAGCGTGTTCGACGCTGGCAATGAGCAGTACTTC. The variable domain in full, with the rest retrieved from reference TRBV5-1 and TRBJ2-7, is KAGVTQTPRYLIKTRGQQVTLSCSPISGHRSVSWYQQTPGQGLQFLFEYFSETQRNKGNFPGRFSGRQFSNSRSEMNVSTLELGDSALYLCASSVFDAGNEQYFGPGTRLTVT.

The chain joins TRBV11-2 to TRBJ2-2; 10 positions match TRBD2. This CDR3 spans 18 amino acids. V was pared by 0 bases and J by 1 base, with 5 bases of the junction left unmatched. Germline CDR1 reads SGHAT; CDR2 reads FQNNGV. Here the CDR3 DNA reads TGTGCCAGCAGCTTAGAGTTAGCGGGGGGAGTGAACACCGGGGAGCTGTTTTTT. Translation gives CASSLELAGGVNTGELFF.

The chain combines TRBV6-5 with TRBJ1-6; tentatively, D is TRBD1 (6 bases). The CDR3 has 13 residues. Germline V gene sequence: CDR1 MNHEY, CDR2 SVGAGI. Trimming took off 6 bases at V and 8 bases at J, with 11 bases between the two ends. CDR3 sequence: CASRPRQDSPLHF. The DNA of the CDR3 is TGTGCCAGCAGGCCTCGACAGGATTCACCCCTCCACTTT.

This clonotype was observed a few times. The chain uses TRBV9 and TRBJ2-7; 13 nucleotides agree with TRBD2. The junction had 3 bases not matched to a gene; V was cut back by 1 base and J by 2 bases. This CDR3 is 16 amino acids long. In germline, CDR1 is SGDLS, CDR2 YYNGEE. The CDR3 spells CASSVSLAGGPYEQYF. CDR3 DNA sequence: TGTGCCAGCAGCGTATCACTAGCGGGAGGGCCCTACGAGCAGTACTTC.

CDR3 loop: CAISEIQELNTEAFF. The DNA of the CDR3 is TGTGCCATCAGTGAGATACAGGAACTGAACACTGAAGCTTTCTTT. The chain employs TRBV10-3 and TRBJ1-1, with D perhaps TRBD1 (5 bases). The germline V gene has CDR1 ENHRY and CDR2 SYGVKD. The V end lost 2 bases, the J end lost 0 bases, and 10 bases lay between the germline ends. The CDR3 length is 15 residues.

V is TRBV12-3 or TRBV12-4 and J is TRBJ2-1; D tentatively reads TRBD1 or TRBD2 (5 bases each). CDR3 length equals 17 residues. Trimming left V 7 bases short and J 0 bases short, with 19 bases between. The CDR3 DNA is TGTGCCAGCATGAACTTCAACGGGGCGAGCTCCTACAATGAGCAGTTCTTC. It specifies CASMNFNGASSYNEQFF.

This clonotype was observed a few times. The rearrangement uses TRBV12-3 or TRBV12-4 and TRBJ2-1; D might be TRBD2 (6 bases). CDR3 length equals 15 residues. Trimming took 6 bases from V and 2 from J, leaving 14 bases between them. CDR3 loop: CASRRPGGPYNEQFF. CDR3 coding DNA: TGTGCCAGCAGACGACCCGGGGGACCCTACAATGAGCAGTTCTTC.

Note on this clonotype: A junction boundary mismatches the germline segment, possibly from a read error. CDR3 residues: CVSSLVPGGETQYF. As DNA, the CDR3 is TGTGTCAGCAGCTTAGTCCCGGGGGGGGAGACCCAGTACTTC. The chain is built from TRBV7-3 and TRBJ2-5, with 8 positions matching TRBD2. The CDR3 length is 14 residues. Germline CDR1 is SGHTA and CDR2 is FQGTGA. Variable domain in full (rest from reference TRBV7-3 and TRBJ2-5): GAGVSQTPSNKVTEKGKYVELRCDPISGHTALYWYRQSLGQGPEFLIYFQGTGAADDSGLPNDRFFAVRPEGSVSTLKIQRTERGDSAVYLCVSSLVPGGETQYFGPGTRLLVL.

The chain uses TRBV3-1 and TRBJ1-5; tentative D call: TRBD1 (6 bases). Germline V gene lookup returns CDR1 LGHDT and CDR2 YNNKEL (reference sequence). V was pared by 1 base and J by 7 bases, with 8 bases between. The CDR3 is 13 amino acids. The CDR3 here is CASSQGGRQPQHF. The DNA of the CDR3 is TGTGCCAGCAGCCAAGGGGGGCGGCAGCCCCAGCATTTT.